What follows describes a single TCR beta chain. What it recognizes is unknown. The data originate from a study of CXCR3-negative and CXCR3-positive naive CD8 T cells. Study results and limitations: Both naive subsets showed comparably high diversity, and memory CD8+ cells showed much lower diversity. The TRB CDR3s that CXCR3-positive naive cells carried were more hydrophobic than those of CXCR3-negative naive cells.

Germline V CDR1 and CDR2: SEHNR, FQNEAQ (reference sequence). This CDR3 has 14 amino acids. UMI-tagged TRB cDNA libraries were built via 5' RACE. Reanalyzing the 5' RACE reads, TCRdb keeps one entry per CDR3 protein, without DNA. The sample yields under 150,000 distinct CDR3 sequences, of which the top ten take up about 0.27%. This receptor was obtained from a human donor in good health. Some clones in this sample may be carry-over from other donors' samples. Sample: naive CXCR3+ CD8+ T cells from blood. Subset specified: CD45RO-CCR7+CD27+CD95- naive CD8+ T cells expressing CXCR3 (TNR3+). The rearrangement joins TRBV7-9 to TRBJ1-2; without DNA, the TCRdb call of TRBD1 cannot be checked. CDR3: CASSLLDRNYGYTF.